This record looks at one T cell receptor (beta chain) sequence and its context. From the reads, TCRdb called clonotypes with MiXCR, one entry per CDR3 protein. The table lists approximately 170,000 distinct CDR3 sequences, roughly a sixth of them singletons. The germline V gene encodes CDR1 MGHDK and CDR2 SYGVNS. The CDR3 has 14 residues. The V and J ends lost 3 bases and 9 bases respectively, with 18 bases between them. This entry is derived from a study of T cell repertoires in cytomegalovirus infection. Looking at the study overall: Indications of both CMV infection and matching HLA type were provided by public TCR beta signatures.

The V gene is TRBV25-1, the J gene TRBJ2-7, with D tentatively TRBD2 (6 bases). The sample comprised CD8+ T cells from PBMCs. This receptor was obtained from a human donor in good health (CMV status not recorded). Some clones in this sample may be carry-over from other donors' samples. CDR3 in DNA: TGTGCCAGCAGTGATGAACCTGGATCAGCGGGGCAGTACTTC. Protein sequence: CASSDEPGSAGQYF.